A single sample is the source of the 19 T cell receptor beta chains below, sequenced in a study of blood T cell repertoires in COVID-19 (dated by TCRdb to about 2020). Library method: the immunoSEQ multiplex PCR assay. In its TCRdb copy, this immuneACCESS table keeps in-frame sequences only and misses some clones. Where compared with another copy, unresolved V genes explain less than half of these, and the others have no known cause. A total of more than 85,000 clones appear in this sample, 80% to 95% of them only once. Of the sample, about 4% is held by the ten largest clones. The sequenced sample consisted of peripheral blood. Receptors were obtained from a man younger than 35 with acute or convalescent COVID-19.

V is TRBV9 and J is TRBJ1-6; 7 bases map to TRBD1. The CDR3 contains 15 residues. The J segment lost 6 bases and the V segment lost 2 bases, leaving 5 bases of the junction unmatched. Germline CDR1 reads SGDLS; CDR2 reads YYNGEE. CDR3 sequence reads: CASSVDRSSNSPLHF. The CDR3 DNA is TGTGCCAGCAGCGTGGACAGGTCAAGTAATTCACCCCTCCACTTT.

DNA for the CDR3: TGTGCCAGCAGCGATCGGATGAAGGGGACAGATACGCAGTATTTT. This translates into CASSDRMKGTDTQYF. The chain couples TRBV6-5 to TRBJ2-3; maybe TRBD1 (5 bases). The CDR3 has 15 amino acids. V was cut by 6 bases and J by 3 bases, with 16 bases left in between. In germline, CDR1 is MNHEY, CDR2 SVGAGI.

The chain has TRBV11-2 and TRBJ1-2; TRBD1 might be the D (5 bases). Trimming left V 1 base short and J 8 bases short, with 14 bases between. Germline CDR1 reads SGHAT; CDR2 reads FQNNGV. The CDR3 covers 14 residues. The CDR3, as DNA: TGTGCCAGCAGCTTAGTTCCGGCAGGGCACGGCTACACCTTC. This codes for CASSLVPAGHGYTF.

J is TRBJ1-1 and V is TRBV19; no reliable D call. With 2 bases removed from V and 3 bases from J, the gap between germline ends came to 10 bases. This CDR3 spans 14 amino acids. The V gene's germline CDR1 is LNHDA and CDR2 SQIVND (reference sequence). CDR3 sequence reads: CASSISGWDTEAFF. The CDR3 DNA sequence: TGTGCCAGTAGTATATCCGGGTGGGACACTGAAGCTTTCTTT.

V gene TRBV7-2 combines with J gene TRBJ1-5; D uncertain. V gave up 2 bases and J gave up 1 base, with 3 bases separating them. Germline lookup yields CDR1 SGHTA and CDR2 FQGNSA. The CDR3 contains 13 residues. DNA of the CDR3: TGTGCCAGCAGCTTACAAAGCAATCAGCCCCAGCATTTT. Protein sequence: CASSLQSNQPQHF.

The DNA of the CDR3 is TGCGCCAGCAGCTTTGTATCGGGAGGGCCAACCGGGGAGCTGTTTTTT. Translation: CASSFVSGGPTGELFF. The V and J genes are TRBV5-1 and TRBJ2-2; 8 nucleotides align to TRBD2. The CDR3 has 16 residues. Losses at the gene ends were 2 bases for V and 5 bases for J; bases not matched to a gene: 8. Germline V gives CDR1 SGHRS, CDR2 YFSETQ.

The chain couples TRBV7-2 to TRBJ2-7; a weak D match, TRBD2 (6 bases). This CDR3 contains 14 residues. Between the trimmed V and J ends, which lost 5 bases and 13 bases, there was a span of 24 bases. Germline V gene data show CDR1 as SGHTA and CDR2 as FQGNSA. CDR3 in amino acids: CASSAQFTGEGVYF. The CDR3 DNA reads as TGTGCCAGCAGCGCGCAATTCACGGGAGAAGGAGTCTACTTC.

This sequence joins TRBV5-1 and TRBJ2-1; 10 nucleotides agree with TRBD2. The germline V gene has CDR1 SGHRS and CDR2 YFSETQ. The CDR3 has 16 amino acids. The ends lost 2 bases at V and 5 bases at J; junction bases unmatched: 7. Here the CDR3 DNA reads TGCGCCAGCAGCTTACCTAGCGGGAGTGGGGACAATGAGCAGTTCTTC. Amino acid sequence: CASSLPSGSGDNEQFF.

This clone was seen more than once but under ten times. The chain employs TRBV3-1 (or the pseudogene TRBV3-2) and TRBJ2-7, with TRBD2 identical over 13 bases. V trimming: 8 bases; J trimming: 3 bases; junction bases outside the gene matches: 10. The CDR3 sequence is 16 residues long. Germline V gene lookup returns CDR1 LGHDT and CDR2 YNNKEL (reference sequence). The CDR3 spells CASSRLAGGGFYEQYF. As DNA, the CDR3 is TGTGCCAGCTCTCGACTAGCGGGGGGCGGGTTCTACGAGCAGTACTTC.

V gene TRBV7-6 combines with J gene TRBJ2-5; 15 bases are shared with TRBD2. CDR1 SGHVS and CDR2 FNYEAQ come from the germline V gene. The junction had 0 bases not matched to a gene; V was cut back by 3 bases and J by 1 base. The CDR3 contains 16 residues. The CDR3 bases are TGTGCCAGCAGCTTGGGACTAGCGGGGGGCCAAGAGACCCAGTACTTC. Translated, it gives CASSLGLAGGQETQYF.

This clone is a singleton in its sample. This chain joins TRBV2 and TRBJ2-5; D is unclear. The CDR3 is made up of 12 amino acids. The V gene lost 6 bases and the J gene lost 0 bases, with 5 bases spanning the gap. Germline assignment: CDR1 SNHLY and CDR2 FYNNEI. CDR3 sequence reads: CASSRDQETQYF. Written as DNA, the CDR3 is TGTGCCAGCAGCCGGGACCAAGAGACCCAGTACTTC.

The chain carries TRBV6-5 and TRBJ2-2; unclear D gene. Trimming cost V 1 base and J 4 bases, with 10 bases left between them. The CDR3 spans 15 residues. Germline CDR1 reads MNHEY; CDR2 reads SVGAGI. The CDR3 region has the DNA TGTGCCAGCAGTTACTGGGCAGAGTCCACCGGGGAGCTGTTTTTT. Translation gives CASSYWAESTGELFF.

J is TRBJ2-2 and V is TRBV5-1; D gene uncertain. The CDR3 spans 12 residues. V gave up 4 bases and J gave up 5 bases, with 6 bases separating them. Looked up from germline, CDR1 is SGHRS and CDR2 is YFSETQ. The CDR3 DNA sequence: TGCGCCAGCAGCCCTGTAACCGGGGAGCTGTTTTTT. Translating it yields CASSPVTGELFF.

The CDR3 loop reads CSVEDRGDTGELFF. CDR3 coding DNA: TGCAGCGTTGAGGACAGGGGTGACACCGGGGAGCTGTTTTTT. V and J are TRBV29-1 and TRBJ2-2, with 9 bases that match TRBD1. The CDR3 length is 14 residues. Trimming at V came to 3 bases and at J to 3 bases, leaving 2 bases not matched to a gene. CDR1 and CDR2 from the germline V gene are SQVTM and ANQGSEA.

V gene TRBV2 combines with J gene TRBJ2-5; no clear D gene. V was trimmed by 2 bases and J by 9 bases, leaving 7 bases between them. CDR1 and CDR2 (germline): SNHLY, FYNNEI. The CDR3 spans 11 residues. The CDR3 DNA follows: TGTGCCAGCAGTGAAATCACGGCCCAGTACTTC. Residues: CASSEITAQYF.

The V and J genes are TRBV6-5 and TRBJ1-1; the D gene is possibly TRBD1 (6 bases). This CDR3 is built from 14 residues. CDR1 is MNHEY, CDR2 SVGAGI, per germline. Trimming shortened V by 6 bases and J by 1 base, and 12 bases separated the two germline ends. CDR3 amino acids: CASSFTGRNTEAFF. The CDR3 coding sequence is TGTGCCAGCAGCTTTACAGGGAGGAACACTGAAGCTTTCTTT.

The chain uses TRBV2 and TRBJ2-7; TRBD1 agrees at 9 bases. V shed 6 bases and J 6 bases; nucleotides not matched to a gene: 9. This CDR3 has 14 amino acids. Germline CDR1 is SNHLY and CDR2 is FYNNEI. The CDR3 sequence is CASSPGTGLSEQYF. The DNA of the CDR3 is TGTGCCAGCAGCCCCGGGACAGGGTTATCCGAGCAGTACTTC.

The rearrangement links TRBV5-1 to TRBJ2-1, with D tentatively TRBD2 (6 bases). Germline V gives CDR1 SGHRS, CDR2 YFSETQ. Trimming stripped 0 bases from V and 7 bases from J, with 11 bases between. This CDR3 is built from 14 residues. CDR3 sequence (DNA): TGCGCCAGCAGCTTGGGACTAGTATCGAATGAGCAGTTCTTC. Its translation is CASSLGLVSNEQFF. Drawing the rest from reference TRBV5-1 and TRBJ2-1, the complete variable domain is KAGVTQTPRYLIKTRGQQVTLSCSPISGHRSVSWYQQTPGQGLQFLFEYFSETQRNKGNFPGRFSGRQFSNSRSEMNVSTLELGDSALYLCASSLGLVSNEQFFGPGTRLTVL.

This clone was observed a single time. The genes are TRBV15 and TRBJ1-2, with D perhaps TRBD1 (5 bases). CDR1 LNHNV and CDR2 YYDKDF come from the germline V gene (reference sequence). Trimming left V 8 bases short and J 8 bases short, with 18 bases between. The CDR3 totals 13 residues. CDR3 amino acids: CATRVRGSSGYTF. The DNA of the CDR3 is TGTGCCACCCGGGTTAGGGGAAGTTCGGGCTACACCTTC.